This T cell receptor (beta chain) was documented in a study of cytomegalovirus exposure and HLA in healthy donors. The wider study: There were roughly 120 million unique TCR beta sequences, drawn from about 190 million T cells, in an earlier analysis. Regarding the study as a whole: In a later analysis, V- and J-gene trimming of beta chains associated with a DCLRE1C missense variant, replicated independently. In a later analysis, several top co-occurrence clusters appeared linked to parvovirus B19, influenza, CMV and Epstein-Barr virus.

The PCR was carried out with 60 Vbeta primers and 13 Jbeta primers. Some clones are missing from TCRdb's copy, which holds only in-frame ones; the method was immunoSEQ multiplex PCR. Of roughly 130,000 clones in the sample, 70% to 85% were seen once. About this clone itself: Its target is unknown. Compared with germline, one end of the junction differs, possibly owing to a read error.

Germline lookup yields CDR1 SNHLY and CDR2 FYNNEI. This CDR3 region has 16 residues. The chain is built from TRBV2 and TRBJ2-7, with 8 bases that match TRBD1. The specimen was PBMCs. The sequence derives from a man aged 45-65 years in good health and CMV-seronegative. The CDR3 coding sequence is TGTGCCAGCAGGGAAGGGACAGGAGGTCTCTCCTACGAGCAGTACTTC. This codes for CASREGTGGLSYEQYF. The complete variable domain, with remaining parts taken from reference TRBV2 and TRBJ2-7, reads EPEVTQTPSHQVTQMGQEVILRCVPISNHLYFYWYRQILGQKVEFLVSFYNNEISEKSEIFDDQFSVERPDGSNFTLKIRSTKLEDSAMYFCASREGTGGLSYEQYFGPGTRLTVT.